The 20 T cell receptor beta chains reported below all come from one sample, sequenced in a study of metastatic and nonmetastatic thyroid tumors. No patient received treatment before thyroid surgery. TCRdb recomputed clones from the PCR reads via MiXCR. Among about 60,000 clones listed, 15% to 20% were seen once. The sequenced sample consisted of blood. These receptors all come from a male donor with papillary thyroid cancer or a benign thyroid nodule (not recorded which). Some clones in this sample may be carry-over from other donors' samples.

This clone was detected many times. The V and J genes are TRBV6-4 and TRBJ2-3; 11 positions agree with TRBD2. Germline V gene data show CDR1 as MRHNA and CDR2 as SNTAGT. J was trimmed by 5 bases and V by 5 bases; bases with no gene match: 6. This CDR3 spans 15 amino acids. CDR3 in amino acids: CASSPIAGGQDTQYF. As DNA, the CDR3 is TGTGCCAGCAGTCCTATAGCGGGAGGGCAAGATACGCAGTATTTT.

This clone was detected many times. The chain couples TRBV12-3 or TRBV12-4 to TRBJ2-5, with 8 bases matching TRBD1. Losses at the gene ends were 3 bases for V and 1 base for J; bases not matched to a gene: 4. CDR3 size: 15 residues. The CDR3 nucleotides read TGTGCCAGCAGTTTGGCGGGGACAGGCCAAGAGACCCAGTACTTC. Protein product: CASSLAGTGQETQYF.

There are many counts of this clone. This chain uses TRBV3-1 with TRBJ1-6; the match to TRBD1 covers 10 bases. The CDR3 runs 15 residues. With 4 bases clipped from V and 7 bases from J, the junction kept 4 bases outside the gene matches. Germline values: CDR1 LGHDT, CDR2 YNNKEL (reference sequence). CDR3 residues: CASSRGDRGNSPLHF. Written as DNA, the CDR3 is TGTGCCAGCAGCCGTGGGGACAGGGGAAATTCACCCCTCCACTTT. Based on the CDR3 plus reference TRBV3-1 and TRBJ1-6, the full variable domain is DTAVSQTPKYLVTQMGNDKSIKCEQNLGHDTMYWYKQDSKKFLKIMFSYNNKELIINETVPNRFSPKSPDKAHLNLHINSLELGDSAVYFCASSRGDRGNSPLHFGNGTRLTVT.

This clone was observed at least ten times. The chain has TRBV6-1 and TRBJ2-5; 9 bases are shared with TRBD2. The V gene end was trimmed by 5 bases and the J gene end by 5 bases; junction bases not matched to a gene: 15. Germline V gives CDR1 MNHNS, CDR2 SASEGT. This CDR3 comprises 17 residues. CDR3 sequence: CASSPGSSGSFGETQYF. The CDR3 region has the DNA TGTGCCAGCAGTCCAGGGAGTAGCGGGAGTTTCGGGGAGACCCAGTACTTC.

The sample holds many counts of this clone. This rearrangement joins TRBV12-3 or TRBV12-4 to TRBJ1-3, with no clear D. The ends were cut back, 2 bases at V and 4 bases at J, with 6 bases in the middle. The CDR3 is 13 amino acids. The CDR3: CASSLLGGNTIYF. CDR3 in DNA: TGTGCCAGCAGTTTATTAGGGGGAAACACCATATATTTT.

This clone was seen a few times. Here the CDR3 DNA reads TGTGCCACCCGCTCCTACAATGAGCAGTTCTTC. It yields the protein CATRSYNEQFF. The chain employs TRBV28 and TRBJ2-1; D call uncertain. CDR1 is MDHEN, CDR2 SYDVKM, per germline. The ends were cut back, 10 bases at V and 0 bases at J, with 4 bases in the middle. The CDR3 sequence is 11 residues long.

About this clone itself: It may be a read error: a sequence one base away is much more abundant. This chain joins TRBV7-8 and TRBJ1-1; D is uncertain. Trimming shortened V by 5 bases and J by 0 bases, and 13 bases separated the two germline ends. CDR3 length: 15 residues. Germline values: CDR1 SGHVS, CDR2 FQNEAQ. The CDR3 region has the DNA TGTGCCAGCAGCGCCCTGGTCTCTATGAACACTGAAGCTTTCTTT. Its protein is CASSALVSMNTEAFF. Based on the CDR3 plus reference TRBV7-8 and TRBJ1-1, the full variable domain is GAGVSQSPRYKVAKRGQDVALRCDPISGHVSLFWYQQALGQGPEFLTYFQNEAQLDKSGLPSDRFFAERPEGSVSTLKIQRTQQEDSAVYLCASSALVSMNTEAFFGQGTRLTVV.

This clone was picked up many times. In DNA, the CDR3 is TGTGCCAGCAGCCTACTATTCCGGGACAGGGAAGGGGAAAAACTGTTTTTT. Its protein product is CASSLLFRDREGEKLFF. This chain links TRBV27 with TRBJ1-4; 9 positions match TRBD1. CDR3 length: 17 residues. CDR1 and CDR2 from the germline V gene are MNHEY and SMNVEV (reference sequence). V shed 6 bases, J shed 8 bases, and the junction held 16 bases outside the gene matches.

The J gene is TRBJ2-2, the V gene TRBV5-1, with D maybe TRBD2 (5 bases). The CDR3 totals 15 residues. Per the germline V gene, CDR1 is SGHRS and CDR2 is YFSETQ. The V end was cut by 5 bases, the J end by 0 bases, with 11 bases between. CDR3 nucleotide sequence: TGCGCCAGCAGAGAGGGCTGTGCGAACACCGGGGAGCTGTTTTTT. This encodes CASREGCANTGELFF.

This clone is classed as medium-sized (0.01 to 0.1%). The genes are TRBV19 and TRBJ2-7; D ambiguous. Germline-derived CDR1 and CDR2 are LNHDA and SQIVND (reference sequence). This CDR3 is built from 10 residues. The V end lost 3 bases, the J end lost 3 bases, and 0 bases lay between the germline ends. Written as DNA, the CDR3 is TGTGCCAGTAGTATCTACGAGCAGTACTTC. This gives the protein CASSIYEQYF.

This clone was observed many times. V and J are TRBV4-3 and TRBJ2-5; D unclear. Germline V CDR1 and CDR2: LGHNA, YSLEER. The ends were cut back, 0 bases at V and 4 bases at J, with 9 bases in the middle. The CDR3 is 14 amino acids. CDR3 protein: CASSQDLRTETQYF. DNA of the CDR3: TGCGCCAGCAGCCAAGATTTAAGGACAGAGACCCAGTACTTC.

This clone was seen ten or more times. The genes are TRBV25-1 and TRBJ1-1, with D possibly matching TRBD1 (5 bases). Trimming stripped 3 bases from V and 5 bases from J, with 10 bases between. The CDR3 totals 13 residues. The germline CDR1 and CDR2 sequences are MGHDK and SYGVNS. CDR3: CASSDPGGTEAFF. In nucleotides, the CDR3 is TGTGCCAGCAGTGATCCCGGGGGGACTGAAGCTTTCTTT.

This clone was counted a few times. One base away lies a much larger clone, so this may be a sequencing read error. Other nucleotide sequences in the sample specify the same CDR3. The rearrangement joins TRBV24-1 to TRBJ1-5; D remains ambiguous. Trimming cost V 3 bases and J 2 bases, with 19 bases left between them. The germline CDR1 and CDR2 sequences are KGHDR and SFDVKD. The CDR3 is made up of 18 amino acids. The chain's CDR3 is CATSDPPSTPSGNQPQHF. The CDR3 DNA reads as TGTGCCACCAGTGATCCCCCGTCGACCCCCTCAGGCAATCAGCCCCAGCATTTT.

This clone was seen at least ten times. V is TRBV7-9 and J is TRBJ2-1; 9 positions match TRBD2. This CDR3 region has 14 residues. Germline CDR1 SEHNR, CDR2 FQNEAQ (reference sequence). Trimming cost V 4 bases and J 9 bases; bases outside gene matches: 7. The CDR3 nucleotides read TGTGCCAGCAGCTCGGGACTAGCTTGGAGTGAGCAGTTCTTC. This translates into CASSSGLAWSEQFF.

This clone was seen only a few times. J is TRBJ2-2 and V is TRBV6-4; 8 bases agree with TRBD2. J was trimmed by 0 bases and V by 7 bases; bases with no gene match: 13. This CDR3 comprises 18 residues. Germline V lookup: CDR1 MRHNA, CDR2 SNTAGT. The CDR3: CASTHGRAGGTNTGELFF. The CDR3 region has the DNA TGTGCCAGCACTCACGGGCGGGCGGGGGGCACGAACACCGGGGAGCTGTTTTTT.

With regard to this clone: Just one base apart from a much larger clone, this may be a read error. CDR3 region: CASILPREGLHNEQFF. Here the CDR3 DNA reads TGCGCCAGCATCCTACCGCGGGAGGGCTTGCACAATGAGCAGTTCTTC. This sequence joins TRBV4-1 and TRBJ2-1; 9 bases fit TRBD2. The germline V gene encodes CDR1 MGHRA and CDR2 YSYEKL. There are 16 residues in the CDR3. V was clipped by 7 bases and J by 5 bases; unmatched bases: 12.

The sample holds a few counts of this clone. This may be a read error, as it is one base from a much larger clone. The chain joins TRBV19 to TRBJ1-1, with D unresolved. Trimming took 8 bases from V and 1 from J, leaving 11 bases between them. Germline V gives CDR1 LNHDA, CDR2 SQIVND (reference sequence). This CDR3 is built from 13 residues. CDR3 DNA: TGTGCCAGTGTAAAAGTCCCGAACACTGAAGCTTTCTTT. Its translation is CASVKVPNTEAFF.

This clone has more than one count but fewer than ten. The junction and the germline gene differ at one end; a read error may be behind it. The chain recombines TRBV27 with TRBJ2-1; D gene ambiguous. The germline V gene has CDR1 MNHEY and CDR2 SMNVEV (reference sequence). The length of the CDR3 is 16 residues. In DNA, the CDR3 is TGTGCCGGCAGTTGGAGACCCGCGAGGACCTACAATGAGCAGTTCTTC. It encodes CAGSWRPARTYNEQFF.

Remarks on this clone: A read error may account for a junction end that differs from germline. This chain connects TRBV7-3 to TRBJ2-1; 7 bases are a match to TRBD2. The CDR3 runs 18 residues. CDR1 is SGHTA and CDR2 is FQGTGA in the germline V gene. The CDR3 sequence is CTSSLRGAGGSRQNEQFF. The CDR3 region has the DNA TGTACCAGCAGCTTAAGAGGAGCTGGCGGGAGCCGGCAAAATGAGCAGTTCTTC.

Ten or more counts support this clone. The junction differs from germline at one of its ends, possibly a read error. The rearrangement joins TRBV6-2 or TRBV6-3 to TRBJ2-3, with 7 bases identical to TRBD2. CDR3 length: 15 amino acids. Germline V gene data show CDR1 as MNHEY and CDR2 as SVGEGT. The CDR3 loop reads CASTYGERDTDTQYF. DNA of the CDR3: TGTGCCAGCACTTACGGTGAGCGGGACACAGATACGCAGTATTTT.